One sample yielded the 27 T cell receptor beta chains listed below, sequenced in a study of T cells after yellow fever vaccination (dated by TCRdb to about 2019). To prepare the library, 5' RACE was applied. Sequencing was performed on an Illumina HiSeq 2500. TCRdb reprocessing: public reads trimmed at Q25 with fastp, clones called with MiXCR, in-frame beta chains kept. Merged by CDR3 protein, the rows form single entries marked with the most common genes and DNA. This sample is represented by 500,000 to 550,000 distinct CDR3 sequences; 21% of them were singletons. Around 17% of the sample is in the top ten clones. The intended sense of this specimen's treatment or condition label: live attenuated yellow fever vaccine strain. The material was PBMCs, obtained more than 20 days after the first yellow fever vaccination. Receptors were obtained from a man aged 18 to 30 who received the YFV17D yellow fever vaccine.

The sample holds a few counts of this clonotype. No DNA is shown, since the ends of the CDR3 on it are uncertain; the CDR3 is the one TCRdb lists. This chain links TRBV12-3 or TRBV12-4 with TRBJ2-1; TRBD1 is taken as the D call from the table, unchecked against the DNA. The CDR3 spans 15 amino acids, including both terminal residues. The CDR3 protein is CASSSGPASYNEQFF.

The chain links TRBV7-9 to TRBJ1-1; D gene uncertain. The CDR3 consists of 15 residues. Per the germline V gene, CDR1 is SEHNR and CDR2 is FQNEAQ (reference sequence). Trimming pared 1 base from V and 2 bases from J, leaving 11 bases between. CDR3: CASSLGGDYNTEAFF. CDR3 in DNA: TGTGCCAGCAGCTTAGGCGGGGATTACAACACTGAAGCTTTCTTT. Complete variable domain (other parts from reference TRBV7-9 and TRBJ1-1): DTGVSQNPRHKITKRGQNVTFRCDPISEHNRLYWYRQTLGQGPEFLTYFQNEAQLEKSRLLSDRFSAERPKGSFSTLEIQRTEQGDSAMYLCASSLGGDYNTEAFFGQGTRLTVV.

The sample holds a few counts of this clonotype. The CDR3 coding sequence is TGCGCCAGCAGCTTAAGACAGGGGGCAAGCACTGAAGCTTTCTTT. Translation gives CASSLRQGASTEAFF. The J gene is TRBJ1-1, the V gene TRBV5-1, with 10 positions matching TRBD1. This CDR3 comprises 15 residues. Germline V lookup: CDR1 SGHRS, CDR2 YFSETQ. Trimming at V came to 2 bases and at J to 4 bases, leaving 5 bases not matched to a gene.

V is TRBV20-1 and J is TRBJ2-7, with 9 bases identical to TRBD1. Germline trimming cut 0 bases from V and 5 bases from J; bases unmatched to any gene: 8. The germline gives CDR1 DFQATT, CDR2 SNEGSKA (reference sequence). This CDR3 comprises 15 residues. The CDR3 DNA reads TGCAGTGCTAGAGATCCAGGACAGGGGAGCAACGAGCAGTACTTC. Encoded protein: CSARDPGQGSNEQYF.

The chain uses TRBV10-3 and TRBJ2-1, with 7 bases matching TRBD1. Looked up from germline, CDR1 is ENHRY and CDR2 is SYGVKD. This CDR3 is built from 14 residues. V lost 7 bases to trimming and J lost 6 bases; unmatched junction nucleotides: 9. The DNA for the CDR3 is TGTGCCATCAAGCCGACAGGGTTGGGCAATGAGCAGTTCTTC. Its translation is CAIKPTGLGNEQFF.

The rearrangement joins TRBV7-6 to TRBJ1-1; D unclear. Germline lookup yields CDR1 SGHVS and CDR2 FNYEAQ. The CDR3 runs to 14 residues. Trimming removed 0 bases from V and 4 bases from J, with 9 bases in between. CDR3 loop: CASSLAKRGTEAFF. The CDR3 nucleotides are TGTGCCAGCAGCTTAGCGAAGCGAGGCACTGAAGCTTTCTTT.

This chain uses TRBV12-3 or TRBV12-4 with TRBJ2-5; 8 bases match TRBD2. The J segment lost 4 bases and the V segment lost 5 bases, leaving 9 bases of the junction unmatched. This CDR3 is built from 15 residues. CDR3 DNA: TGTGCCAGCAGTCTTAGCGGGGACGCCGGAGAGACCCAGTACTTC. Encoded protein: CASSLSGDAGETQYF.

Written as DNA, the CDR3 is TGTGCCAGCAGCCAAGTAAACTCCTTTTACAATGAGCAGTTCTTC. Its protein is CASSQVNSFYNEQFF. This sequence joins TRBV5-4 and TRBJ2-1, with D unclear. This CDR3 spans 15 amino acids. The V gene's germline CDR1 is SGHNT and CDR2 YYREEE (reference sequence). V gave up 4 bases and J gave up 4 bases, with 15 bases separating them.

The chain uses TRBV6-2 or TRBV6-3 and TRBJ2-5, with 9 bases aligning to TRBD2. The CDR3 consists of 13 residues. V was clipped by 6 bases and J by 5 bases; unmatched bases: 4. The germline V gene has CDR1 MNHEY and CDR2 SVGEGT. Here the CDR3 reads CASRVTSGETQYF. DNA of the CDR3: TGTGCCAGCAGAGTAACTAGCGGGGAGACCCAGTACTTC.

The V call is TRBV20-1, the J call TRBJ1-5; 7 bases line up with TRBD1. CDR1 is DFQATT and CDR2 is SNEGSKA in the germline V gene (reference sequence). V was pared by 2 bases and J by 2 bases, with 9 bases of the junction left unmatched. The CDR3 runs 16 residues. The CDR3 loop is CSARSRGIGRNQPQHF. The CDR3 DNA follows: TGCAGTGCTAGATCCAGGGGGATAGGTCGCAATCAGCCCCAGCATTTT.

The V and J genes are TRBV5-6 and TRBJ1-1, with TRBD1 as a possible D gene (6 bases). The germline V and J ends were trimmed by 0 bases and 4 bases, with 10 bases remaining between them. The V gene's germline CDR1 is SGHDT and CDR2 YYEEEE. The CDR3 extends over 14 amino acids. CDR3 sequence: CASSLGGLGTEAFF. CDR3 coding DNA: TGTGCCAGCAGCTTGGGGGGGCTGGGCACTGAAGCTTTCTTT. Filled out from reference TRBV5-6 and TRBJ1-1, the complete variable domain reads DAGVTQSPTHLIKTRGQQVTLRCSPKSGHDTVSWYQQALGQGPQFIFQYYEEEERQRGNFPDRFSGHQFPNYSSELNVNALLLGDSALYLCASSLGGLGTEAFFGQGTRLTVV.

In its sample, this clonotype was seen a few times. This chain uses TRBV7-2 with TRBJ2-4, with D maybe TRBD2 (5 bases). The germline gives CDR1 SGHTA, CDR2 FQGNSA. The CDR3 runs 16 residues. Deletions cut 1 base from V and 2 bases from J, with 12 bases between. CDR3 sequence reads: CASSLGGTGSKNIQYF. The CDR3 region has the DNA TGTGCCAGCAGCTTAGGGGGAACGGGGTCCAAAAACATTCAGTACTTC. Based on the CDR3 plus reference TRBV7-2 and TRBJ2-4, the full variable domain is GAGVSQSPSNKVTEKGKDVELRCDPISGHTALYWYRQSLGQGLEFLIYFQGNSAPDKSGLPSDRFSAERTGGSVSTLTIQRTQQEDSAVYLCASSLGGTGSKNIQYFGAGTRLSVL.

This clonotype was observed a few times. The chain couples TRBV7-6 to TRBJ2-5, with D tentatively TRBD1 (6 bases). The CDR3 runs 13 residues. The germline gives CDR1 SGHVS, CDR2 FNYEAQ. Trimming cost V 6 bases and J 2 bases, with 10 bases left between them. CDR3 nucleotides: TGTGCCAGCAGACAAGGACAGCAAGAGACCCAGTACTTC. It encodes CASRQGQQETQYF.

This clonotype was recorded at least ten times. The chain employs TRBV7-9 and TRBJ1-1, with D unresolved. This CDR3 is built from 15 residues. Germline CDR1 SEHNR, CDR2 FQNEAQ (reference sequence). V was shortened by 1 base and J by 0 bases, with 9 bases between the two germline ends. The CDR3 bases are TGTGCCAGCAGCTTAGAACAGATAATGAACACTGAAGCTTTCTTT. The encoded protein is CASSLEQIMNTEAFF.

The gene calls are TRBV18 and TRBJ1-5; TRBD1 aligns across 8 bases. Germline V gene sequence: CDR1 KGHSH, CDR2 LQKENI. After removal of 2 bases from V and 6 bases from J, the junction contained 6 bases not matched to a gene. This CDR3 region has 15 residues. This CDR3 is CASSPNQGAGQPQHF. The CDR3 region has the DNA TGTGCCAGCTCACCAAACCAGGGGGCTGGTCAGCCCCAGCATTTT.

This clonotype was seen more than once but under ten times. This chain links TRBV7-8 with TRBJ2-1; the match to TRBD2 covers 13 bases. Per germline, CDR1 SGHVS and CDR2 FQNEAQ. This CDR3 is built from 15 residues. V shed 6 bases, J shed 10 bases, and the junction held 9 bases outside the gene matches. This chain's CDR3 is CASRTSGGPLWEQFF. The CDR3 nucleotides are TGTGCCAGCAGGACTAGCGGGGGGCCCTTGTGGGAGCAGTTCTTC.

This clonotype turned up a few times. J is TRBJ2-3 and V is TRBV5-8; tentatively, D is TRBD1 (6 bases). The germline CDR1 and CDR2 sequences are SGHTS and YDEGEE. The CDR3 totals 13 residues. V was shortened by 4 bases and J by 2 bases, with 8 bases between the two germline ends. The CDR3 reads CASSRQATDTQYF. CDR3 nucleotides: TGTGCCAGCAGCCGACAGGCCACAGATACGCAGTATTTT.

This clonotype was counted a few times. The gene calls are TRBV21-1 and TRBJ1-2; the tabulated D call, TRBD1, remains unverified against the DNA. TRBV21-1 is a documented pseudogene. The CDR3 covers 14 residues. The CDR3 region is CASRPRTGSEGYTF. CDR3 nucleotides: TGTGCCAGCAGACCGCGGACAGGATCAGAGGGCTACACCTTC.

CDR3 in amino acids: CASSFLGENTEAFF. CDR3 in DNA: TGCGCCAGCAGCTTCCTAGGTGAGAACACTGAAGCTTTCTTT. This chain links TRBV5-1 with TRBJ1-1; no definite D call. Trimming took 2 bases from V and 1 from J, leaving 9 bases between them. CDR1 is SGHRS, CDR2 YFSETQ, per germline. CDR3 length equals 14 residues.

This clonotype was found a few times. The rearrangement uses TRBV7-3 and TRBJ1-3; 7 bases agree with TRBD1. The CDR3 extends over 15 amino acids. Germline CDR1 reads SGHTA; CDR2 reads FQGTGA. V shed 5 bases and J 3 bases; nucleotides not matched to a gene: 7. Here the CDR3 reads CASSLSGGYGNTIYF. The CDR3 DNA is TGTGCCAGCAGCCTATCAGGGGGGTATGGAAACACCATATATTTT.

The chain has TRBV5-1 and TRBJ1-1, with 9 bases matching TRBD1. Germline CDR1 and CDR2: SGHRS and YFSETQ. V gave up 4 bases and J gave up 3 bases; unmatched junction bases: 10. The CDR3 contains 16 residues. CDR3: CASSGGTGMGDTEAFF. The CDR3 region has the DNA TGCGCCAGCAGCGGCGGGACAGGGATGGGCGACACTGAAGCTTTCTTT.

This chain connects TRBV9 to TRBJ2-1, with 7 bases lining up with TRBD1. Looked up from germline, CDR1 is SGDLS and CDR2 is YYNGEE. The CDR3 spans 17 residues. Trimming cost V 0 bases and J 8 bases; bases outside gene matches: 14. The CDR3 DNA follows: TGTGCCAGCAGCGTAGAGGGTGGAAGGGGGCGCCTCCATGAGCAGTTCTTC. This sequence encodes CASSVEGGRGRLHEQFF.

The rearrangement links TRBV7-2 to TRBJ2-7, with 12 bases matching TRBD2. CDR1 and CDR2 (germline): SGHTA, FQGNSA. This CDR3 is 15 amino acids long. V shed 5 bases, J shed 3 bases, and the junction held 5 bases outside the gene matches. The CDR3, as DNA: TGTGCCAGCAGCCCACTAGCGGGGGGACTCTACGAGCAGTACGTC. It yields the protein CASSPLAGGLYEQYV.

V is TRBV20-1 and J is TRBJ2-7, with D tentatively TRBD1 (5 bases). Germline V CDR1 and CDR2: DFQATT, SNEGSKA (reference sequence). Trimming left V 6 bases short and J 5 bases short, with 11 bases between. The CDR3 has 11 amino acids. The CDR3 region has the DNA TGCAGTGCCAGGGAAAAGGACGAGCAGTACTTC. This sequence encodes CSAREKDEQYF.

This clonotype was seen a few times. The V call is TRBV7-2, the J call TRBJ2-7; D may be TRBD2 (7 bases). The CDR3 is 16 residues long. V shed 1 base and J shed 2 bases, with 15 bases lying between them. CDR1 and CDR2 from the germline V gene are SGHTA and FQGNSA. The CDR3 DNA reads TGTGCCAGCAGCTTAGTAGGGGGGGCCGGGGCCTACGAGCAGTACGTC. It codes for CASSLVGGAGAYEQYV.

This chain uses TRBV4-1 with TRBJ2-3; 11 bases are shared with TRBD2. This CDR3 has 16 residues. Trimming took 2 bases from V and 4 from J; bases not matched to a gene: 5. Per germline, CDR1 MGHRA and CDR2 YSYEKL. The CDR3 DNA sequence: TGCGCCAGCAGCCAAAAGACTAGCGGGGTTGCAGATACGCAGTATTTT. It yields the protein CASSQKTSGVADTQYF.

This clonotype was picked up one time. The V call is TRBV12-3 or TRBV12-4, the J call TRBJ1-2, with D maybe TRBD1 (6 bases). Trimming cost V 1 base and J 6 bases, with 18 bases left between them. The CDR3 length is 16 residues. In DNA, the CDR3 is TGTGCCAGCAGTTTAGTAACAGGGTCGGCTAGCAATGGCTACACCTTC. Translated: CASSLVTGSASNGYTF.